This T cell receptor (beta chain) was obtained from a study of naive and memory T cell subsets. In its sample, this clonotype was seen many times. Amplification of ligated cDNA took four PCR rounds with SP2 and nested alpha and beta constant primers. TCRdb re-called the 5' RACE reads through MiXCR, storing one row per CDR3 protein. The sample includes tens of thousands of distinct CDR3 sequences, 7.2% of them seen just once. CDR3 length: 17 residues. The germline V gene has CDR1 SGHAT and CDR2 FQNNGV. The ends were cut back, 5 bases at V and 0 bases at J, with 17 bases in the middle. An oligonucleotide containing a UMI was ligated to the 3' end of TCR cDNA.

This receptor was obtained from a male donor in good health. J is TRBJ2-1 and V is TRBV11-2; maybe TRBD2 (5 bases). In nucleotides, the CDR3 is TGTGCCAGCAGCCCCTCCTTCAGTGGGAGCTCCTACAATGAGCAGTTCTTC. The encoded protein is CASSPSFSGSSYNEQFF.